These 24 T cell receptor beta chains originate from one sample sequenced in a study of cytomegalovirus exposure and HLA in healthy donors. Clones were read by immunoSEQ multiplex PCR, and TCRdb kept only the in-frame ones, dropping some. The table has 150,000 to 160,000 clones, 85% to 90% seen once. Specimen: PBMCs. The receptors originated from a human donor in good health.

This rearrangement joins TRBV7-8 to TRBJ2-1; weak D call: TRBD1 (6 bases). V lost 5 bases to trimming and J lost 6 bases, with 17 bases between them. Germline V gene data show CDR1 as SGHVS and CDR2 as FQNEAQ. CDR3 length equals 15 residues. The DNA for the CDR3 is TGTGCCAGCAGCCCTCGACAGGACAAATCCAATGAGCAGTTCTTC. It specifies CASSPRQDKSNEQFF.

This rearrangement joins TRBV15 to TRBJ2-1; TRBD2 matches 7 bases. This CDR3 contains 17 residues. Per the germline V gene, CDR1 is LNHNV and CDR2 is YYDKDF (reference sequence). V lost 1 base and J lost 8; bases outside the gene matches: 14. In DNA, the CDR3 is TGTGCCACCAGCAGAGTTGGGGGGGGGATTGTATTCGATGAGCAGTTCTTC. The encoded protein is CATSRVGGGIVFDEQFF.

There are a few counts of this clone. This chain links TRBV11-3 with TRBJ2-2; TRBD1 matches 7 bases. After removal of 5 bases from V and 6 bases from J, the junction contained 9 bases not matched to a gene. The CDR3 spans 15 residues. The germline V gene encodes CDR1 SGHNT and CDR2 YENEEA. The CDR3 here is CASSPAGGRAGELFF. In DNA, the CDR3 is TGTGCCAGCAGCCCGGCAGGGGGAAGGGCCGGGGAGCTGTTTTTT.

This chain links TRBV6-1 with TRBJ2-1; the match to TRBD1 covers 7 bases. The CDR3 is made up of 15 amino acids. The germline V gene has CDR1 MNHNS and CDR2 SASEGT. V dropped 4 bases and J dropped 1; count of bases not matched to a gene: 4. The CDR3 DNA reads TGTGCCAGCAGTGCCGCAGGGGGTTCCTACAATGAGCAGTTCTTC. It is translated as CASSAAGGSYNEQFF.

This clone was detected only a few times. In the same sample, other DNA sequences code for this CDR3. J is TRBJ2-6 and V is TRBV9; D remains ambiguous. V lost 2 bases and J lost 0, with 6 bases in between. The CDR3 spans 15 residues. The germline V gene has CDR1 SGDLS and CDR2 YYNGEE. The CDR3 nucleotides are TGTGCCAGCAGCGTCCCCGGCTCTGGGGCCAACGTCCTGACTTTC. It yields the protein CASSVPGSGANVLTF.

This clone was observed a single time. The chain's CDR3 is CASSFLDQPQHF. The DNA for the CDR3 is TGTGCCAGCAGCTTTCTAGATCAGCCCCAGCATTTT. The rearrangement uses TRBV5-4 and TRBJ1-5, with D unclear. The V end was cut by 2 bases, the J end by 5 bases, with 5 bases between. CDR3 length: 12 residues. The germline gives CDR1 SGHNT, CDR2 YYREEE (reference sequence). The full variable domain, rest sourced from reference TRBV5-4 and TRBJ1-5, is ETGVTQSPTHLIKTRGQQVTLRCSSQSGHNTVSWYQQALGQGPQFIFQYYREEENGRGNFPPRFSGLQFPNYSSELNVNALELDDSALYLCASSFLDQPQHFGDGTRLSIL.

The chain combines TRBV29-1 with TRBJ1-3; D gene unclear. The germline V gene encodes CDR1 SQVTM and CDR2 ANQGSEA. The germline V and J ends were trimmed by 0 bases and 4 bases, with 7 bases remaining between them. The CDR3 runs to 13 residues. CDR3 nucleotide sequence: TGCAGCGTTGAAGAACACAGCGGAAACACCATATATTTT. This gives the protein CSVEEHSGNTIYF. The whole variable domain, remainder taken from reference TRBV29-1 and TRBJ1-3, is SAVISQKPSRDICQRGTSLTIQCQVDSQVTMMFWYRQQPGQSLTLIATANQGSEATYESGFVIDKFPISRPNLTFSTLTVSNMSPEDSSIYLCSVEEHSGNTIYFGEGSWLTVV.

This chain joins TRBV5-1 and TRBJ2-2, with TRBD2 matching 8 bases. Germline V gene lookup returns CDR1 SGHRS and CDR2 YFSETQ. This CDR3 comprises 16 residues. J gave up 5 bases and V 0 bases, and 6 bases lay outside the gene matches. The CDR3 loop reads CASSLGAGGGTGELFF. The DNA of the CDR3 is TGCGCCAGCAGCTTGGGTGCGGGAGGAGGTACCGGGGAGCTGTTTTTT.

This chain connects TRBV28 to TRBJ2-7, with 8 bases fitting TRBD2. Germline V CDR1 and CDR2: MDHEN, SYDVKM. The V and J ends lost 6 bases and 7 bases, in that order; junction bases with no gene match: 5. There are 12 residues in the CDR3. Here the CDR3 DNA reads TGTGCCAGCAGGACGGGGGGGAGGGAGCAGTACTTC. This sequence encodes CASRTGGREQYF.

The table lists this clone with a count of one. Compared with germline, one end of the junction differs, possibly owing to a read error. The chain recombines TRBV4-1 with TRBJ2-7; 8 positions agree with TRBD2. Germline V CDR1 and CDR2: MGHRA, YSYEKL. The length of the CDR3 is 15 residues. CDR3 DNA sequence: TGCGCCAGCAGCCAACCGTGGACTAGCTCCCACGAGCAGTACTTC. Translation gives CASSQPWTSSHEQYF.

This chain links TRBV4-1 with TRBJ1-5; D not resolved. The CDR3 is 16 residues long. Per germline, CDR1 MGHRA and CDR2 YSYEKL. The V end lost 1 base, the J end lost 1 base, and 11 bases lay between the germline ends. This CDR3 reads CASSQGLSGSNQPQHF. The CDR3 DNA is TGCGCCAGCAGCCAAGGACTATCTGGGAGCAATCAGCCCCAGCATTTT.

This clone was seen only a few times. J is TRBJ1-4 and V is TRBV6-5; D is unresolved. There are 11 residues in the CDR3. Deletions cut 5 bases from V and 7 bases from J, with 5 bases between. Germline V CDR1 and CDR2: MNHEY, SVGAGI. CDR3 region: CASSRGEKLFF. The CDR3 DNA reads TGTGCCAGCAGTCGGGGTGAAAAACTGTTTTTT.

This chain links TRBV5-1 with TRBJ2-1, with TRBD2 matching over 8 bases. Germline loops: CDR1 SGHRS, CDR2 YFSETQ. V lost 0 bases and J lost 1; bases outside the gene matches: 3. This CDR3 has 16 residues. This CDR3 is CASSLDAGGSYNEQFF. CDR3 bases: TGCGCCAGCAGCTTGGATGCGGGGGGTTCCTACAATGAGCAGTTCTTC.

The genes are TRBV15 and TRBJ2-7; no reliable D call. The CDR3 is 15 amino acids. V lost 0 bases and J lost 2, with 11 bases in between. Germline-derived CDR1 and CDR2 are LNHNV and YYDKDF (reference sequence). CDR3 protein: CATSRDKSAAYEQYF. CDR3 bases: TGTGCCACCAGCAGAGATAAAAGTGCGGCCTACGAGCAGTACTTC. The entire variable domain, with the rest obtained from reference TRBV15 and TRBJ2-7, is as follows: DAMVIQNPRYQVTQFGKPVTLSCSQTLNHNVMYWYQQKSSQAPKLLFHYYDKDFNNEADTPDNFQSRRPNTSFCFLDIRSPGLGDTAMYLCATSRDKSAAYEQYFGPGTRLTVT.

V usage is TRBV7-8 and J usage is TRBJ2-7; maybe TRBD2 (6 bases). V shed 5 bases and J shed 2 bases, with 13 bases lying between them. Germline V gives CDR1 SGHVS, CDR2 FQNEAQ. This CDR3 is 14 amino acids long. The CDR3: CASSRLVVPYEQYF. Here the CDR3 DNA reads TGTGCCAGCAGCCGACTAGTGGTGCCCTACGAGCAGTACTTC.

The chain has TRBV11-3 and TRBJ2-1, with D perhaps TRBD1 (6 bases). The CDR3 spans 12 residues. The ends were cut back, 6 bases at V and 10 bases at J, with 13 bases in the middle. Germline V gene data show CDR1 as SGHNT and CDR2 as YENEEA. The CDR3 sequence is CASSSYRDEQFF. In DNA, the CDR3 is TGTGCCAGCAGTTCCTACAGGGACGAGCAGTTCTTC. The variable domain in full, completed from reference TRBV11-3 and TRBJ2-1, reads EAGVVQSPRYKIIEKKQPVAFWCNPISGHNTLYWYLQNLGQGPELLIRYENEEAVDDSQLPKDRFSAERLKGVDSTLKIQPAELGDSAVYLCASSSYRDEQFFGPGTRLTVL.

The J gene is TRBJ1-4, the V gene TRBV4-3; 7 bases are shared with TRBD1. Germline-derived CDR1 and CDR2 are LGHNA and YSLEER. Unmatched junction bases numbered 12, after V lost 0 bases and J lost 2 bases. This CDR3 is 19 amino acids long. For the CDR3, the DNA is TGCGCCAGCAGCCAAGAAAGTGGCAGGGGGAGGTCGACTAATGAAAAACTGTTTTTT. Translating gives CASSQESGRGRSTNEKLFF.

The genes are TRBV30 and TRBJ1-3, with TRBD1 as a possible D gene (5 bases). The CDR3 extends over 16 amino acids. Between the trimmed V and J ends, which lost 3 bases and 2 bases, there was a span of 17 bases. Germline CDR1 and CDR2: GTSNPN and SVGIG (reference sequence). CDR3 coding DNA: TGTGCCTGGAGCCCACTGGGGGGGGGAGCTGGAAACACCATATATTTT. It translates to CAWSPLGGGAGNTIYF.

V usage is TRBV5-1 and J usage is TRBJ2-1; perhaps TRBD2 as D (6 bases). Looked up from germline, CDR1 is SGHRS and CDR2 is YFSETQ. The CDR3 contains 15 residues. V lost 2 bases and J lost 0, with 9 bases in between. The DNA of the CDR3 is TGCGCCAGCAGCTTTAACGGGGGCTCCTACAATGAGCAGTTCTTC. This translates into CASSFNGGSYNEQFF. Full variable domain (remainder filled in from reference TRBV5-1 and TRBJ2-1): KAGVTQTPRYLIKTRGQQVTLSCSPISGHRSVSWYQQTPGQGLQFLFEYFSETQRNKGNFPGRFSGRQFSNSRSEMNVSTLELGDSALYLCASSFNGGSYNEQFFGPGTRLTVL.

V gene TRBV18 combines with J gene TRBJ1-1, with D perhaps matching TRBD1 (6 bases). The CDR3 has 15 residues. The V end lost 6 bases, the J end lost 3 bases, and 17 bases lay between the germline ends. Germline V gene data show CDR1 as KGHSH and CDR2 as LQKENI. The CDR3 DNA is TGTGCCAGCTCCCAGATCGCAGGGGCATACACTGAAGCTTTCTTT. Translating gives CASSQIAGAYTEAFF.

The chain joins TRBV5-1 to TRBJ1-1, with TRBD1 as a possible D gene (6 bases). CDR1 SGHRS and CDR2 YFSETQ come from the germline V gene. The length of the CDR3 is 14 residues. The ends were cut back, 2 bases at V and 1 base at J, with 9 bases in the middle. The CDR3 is CASSFDRSNTEAFF. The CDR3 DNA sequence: TGCGCCAGCAGCTTCGACAGGTCGAACACTGAAGCTTTCTTT. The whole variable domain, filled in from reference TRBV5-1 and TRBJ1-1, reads KAGVTQTPRYLIKTRGQQVTLSCSPISGHRSVSWYQQTPGQGLQFLFEYFSETQRNKGNFPGRFSGRQFSNSRSEMNVSTLELGDSALYLCASSFDRSNTEAFFGQGTRLTVV.

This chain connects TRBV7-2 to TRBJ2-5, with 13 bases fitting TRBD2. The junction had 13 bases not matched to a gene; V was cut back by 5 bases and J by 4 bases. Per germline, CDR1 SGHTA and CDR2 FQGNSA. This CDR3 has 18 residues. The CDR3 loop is CASSRIGTSGARGETQYF. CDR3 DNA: TGTGCCAGCAGCCGAATAGGGACTAGCGGGGCCCGGGGAGAGACCCAGTACTTC.

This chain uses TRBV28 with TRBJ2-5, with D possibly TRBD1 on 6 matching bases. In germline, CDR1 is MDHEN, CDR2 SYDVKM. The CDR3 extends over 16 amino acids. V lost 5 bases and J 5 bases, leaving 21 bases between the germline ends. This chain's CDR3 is CASSQKHRVGRETQYF. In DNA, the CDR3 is TGTGCCAGCAGTCAAAAACACAGGGTCGGCCGGGAGACCCAGTACTTC.

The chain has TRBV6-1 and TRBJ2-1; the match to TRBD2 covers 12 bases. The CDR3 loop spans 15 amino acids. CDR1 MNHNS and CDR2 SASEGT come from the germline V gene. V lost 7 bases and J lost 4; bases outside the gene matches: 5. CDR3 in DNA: TGTGCCAGCACCCTACTAGCGGGAGGTTACAATGAGCAGTTCTTC. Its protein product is CASTLLAGGYNEQFF.